A single sample gave rise to the 24 T cell receptor beta chains below, sequenced in a study of CD8 T cells in ankylosing spondylitis. TCRdb itself ran the 5' RACE reads through MiXCR, one entry per CDR3 protein. This table holds about 130,000 distinct CDR3 sequences, approximately 7.3% found once. The sequenced material came from blood, either unsorted or a sorted T cell fraction (not recorded which). These receptor sequences come from a female donor with ankylosing spondylitis or in good health (not recorded which).

This clonotype has at least ten counts. V is TRBV4-3 and J is TRBJ1-1; no reliable D call. V dropped 0 bases and J dropped 1 base, with 6 bases sitting between them. The V gene's germline CDR1 is LGHNA and CDR2 YSLEER. The CDR3 runs 14 residues. Here the CDR3 DNA reads TGCGCCAGCAGCCAAGACAGAAGGAACACTGAAGCTTTCTTT. As protein: CASSQDRRNTEAFF.

This clonotype was counted ten times or more. The gene calls are TRBV5-6 and TRBJ2-3, with D possibly being TRBD1 (5 bases). Germline CDR1 and CDR2: SGHDT and YYEEEE. V gave up 0 bases and J gave up 0 bases, with 14 bases separating them. This CDR3 contains 17 residues. The CDR3 reads CASSLEGADPSTDTQYF. The CDR3 DNA sequence: TGTGCCAGCAGCTTGGAAGGGGCGGACCCTAGCACAGATACGCAGTATTTT. The full variable domain, its missing parts supplied by reference TRBV5-6 and TRBJ2-3, is DAGVTQSPTHLIKTRGQQVTLRCSPKSGHDTVSWYQQALGQGPQFIFQYYEEEERQRGNFPDRFSGHQFPNYSSELNVNALLLGDSALYLCASSLEGADPSTDTQYFGPGTRLTVL.

This clonotype came up many times. The gene calls are TRBV5-1 and TRBJ1-1, with a tentative D call TRBD1 (5 bases). V dropped 3 bases and J dropped 10 bases, with 22 bases sitting between them. Looked up from germline, CDR1 is SGHRS and CDR2 is YFSETQ. This CDR3 region has 15 residues. The CDR3: CASSSNPTEGRAAFF. The DNA for the CDR3 is TGCGCCAGCAGCTCCAACCCTACAGAGGGGAGGGCAGCTTTCTTT. The full variable domain, with the rest looked up from reference TRBV5-1 and TRBJ1-1, is KAGVTQTPRYLIKTRGQQVTLSCSPISGHRSVSWYQQTPGQGLQFLFEYFSETQRNKGNFPGRFSGRQFSNSRSEMNVSTLELGDSALYLCASSSNPTEGRAAFFGQGTRLTVV.

In this sample, this clonotype turned up many times. The V gene is TRBV12-3 or TRBV12-4, the J gene TRBJ2-3; D is undetermined. The CDR3 has 13 amino acids. The germline V and J ends were trimmed by 5 bases and 6 bases, with 12 bases remaining between them. The CDR3 nucleotides read TGTGCCAGCAGTACCGGACGTCAGGATACGCAGTATTTT. It is translated as CASSTGRQDTQYF.

This clonotype was picked up a small number of times. The chain is built from TRBV11-2 and TRBJ2-1; 9 bases map to TRBD2. After removal of 1 base from V and 7 bases from J, the junction contained 11 bases not matched to a gene. Germline CDR1 reads SGHAT; CDR2 reads FQNNGV. This CDR3 is built from 17 residues. CDR3 sequence: CASSLGSGGPLGNEQFF. DNA of the CDR3: TGTGCCAGCAGCTTAGGTAGCGGGGGCCCTTTAGGGAATGAGCAGTTCTTC.

This clonotype was seen a handful of times. This rearrangement joins TRBV11-3 to TRBJ2-3; the match to TRBD1 covers 8 bases. Trimming cost V 5 bases and J 5 bases; bases outside gene matches: 9. The CDR3 extends over 15 amino acids. Germline V gives CDR1 SGHNT, CDR2 YENEEA. CDR3 protein: CASSTLGTGGDTQYF. The CDR3 nucleotides are TGTGCCAGCAGCACCCTCGGGACAGGCGGAGATACGCAGTATTTT.

J is TRBJ2-5 and V is TRBV7-9; the D gene is possibly TRBD2 (6 bases). Per germline, CDR1 SEHNR and CDR2 FQNEAQ (reference sequence). The CDR3 spans 17 residues. V was trimmed by 2 bases and J by 0 bases, leaving 16 bases between them. As DNA, the CDR3 is TGTGCCAGCAGCTTATCGGCAGGGACTCTCTACCAAGAGACCCAGTACTTC. This encodes CASSLSAGTLYQETQYF.

This clonotype was seen ten or more times. This sequence joins TRBV27 and TRBJ2-5, with D maybe TRBD2 (6 bases). Looked up from germline, CDR1 is MNHEY and CDR2 is SMNVEV (reference sequence). Trimming took 3 bases from V and 2 from J, leaving 13 bases between them. This CDR3 comprises 15 residues. The CDR3 nucleotides read TGTGCCAGCAGTTTCCAGCCCGGGAGTCAAGAGACCCAGTACTTC. Protein product: CASSFQPGSQETQYF.

There are many counts of this clonotype. The chain uses TRBV27 and TRBJ1-1; 9 bases align to TRBD1. The CDR3 has 16 residues. Unmatched junction bases numbered 10, after V lost 7 bases and J lost 1 base. Looked up from germline, CDR1 is MNHEY and CDR2 is SMNVEV (reference sequence). In nucleotides, the CDR3 is TGTGCCAGCACCGCCCTCCCGGGACAGGGGAACACTGAAGCTTTCTTT. Protein product: CASTALPGQGNTEAFF.

This clonotype was detected ten times or more. The J gene is TRBJ1-2, the V gene TRBV3-1; 7 bases agree with TRBD1. J was trimmed by 3 bases and V by 3 bases; bases with no gene match: 10. The CDR3 has 16 amino acids. CDR1 and CDR2 from the germline V gene are LGHDT and YNNKEL (reference sequence). The CDR3 DNA reads as TGTGCCAGCAGCCATTCGGGGACAGAAGACGACTATGGCTACACCTTC. Its protein is CASSHSGTEDDYGYTF.

This clonotype has ten or more counts. V gene TRBV10-3 combines with J gene TRBJ1-1; 7 bases are shared with TRBD1. Trimming cost V 10 bases and J 3 bases; bases outside gene matches: 11. This CDR3 has 14 residues. The germline V gene encodes CDR1 ENHRY and CDR2 SYGVKD. CDR3: CATRSTGVDTEAFF. CDR3 nucleotide sequence: TGTGCCACCCGCTCAACAGGGGTGGACACTGAAGCTTTCTTT.

This clonotype appeared many times. The chain carries TRBV4-1 and TRBJ2-3, with TRBD2 matching 10 bases. This CDR3 has 16 amino acids. The germline V gene has CDR1 MGHRA and CDR2 YSYEKL. V gave up 3 bases and J gave up 2 bases; unmatched junction bases: 5. The CDR3: CASSQYSGGNTDTQYF. The CDR3 nucleotides read TGCGCCAGCAGCCAGTATAGCGGGGGGAACACAGATACGCAGTATTTT.

The gene calls are TRBV7-9 and TRBJ2-2, with D uncertain. CDR1 and CDR2 from the germline V gene are SEHNR and FQNEAQ (reference sequence). V was trimmed by 5 bases and J by 7 bases, leaving 14 bases between them. The CDR3 has 14 amino acids. CDR3 sequence: CASSGYKACGELFF. The CDR3 DNA reads TGTGCCAGCAGCGGATACAAGGCATGCGGGGAGCTGTTTTTT.

There are many counts of this clonotype. The chain employs TRBV18 and TRBJ2-1; D is undetermined. Per germline, CDR1 KGHSH and CDR2 LQKENI. This CDR3 region has 16 residues. The V end lost 5 bases, the J end lost 3 bases, and 17 bases lay between the germline ends. CDR3 nucleotides: TGTGCCAGCTCAGCAACCGCAGCCAGACACTACAATGAGCAGTTCTTC. The encoded protein is CASSATAARHYNEQFF.

This clonotype was recorded many times. CDR3 loop: CASSQLRRNTEAFF. The CDR3 region has the DNA TGTGCCAGCAGCCAACTAAGGCGGAACACTGAAGCTTTCTTT. This chain joins TRBV5-6 and TRBJ1-1; D not resolved. Germline CDR1 reads SGHDT; CDR2 reads YYEEEE. V lost 4 bases and J lost 1, with 11 bases in between. CDR3 length: 14 amino acids.

This clonotype has a count of ten or more. The J gene is TRBJ2-1, the V gene TRBV4-3; possibly TRBD2 for D (5 bases). There are 15 residues in the CDR3. Germline values: CDR1 LGHNA, CDR2 YSLEER. V was clipped by 3 bases and J by 8 bases, with 17 bases between them. The CDR3 DNA reads TGCGCCAGCAGCCATAATCGAGGGTCGGGTTATGAGCAGTTCTTC. Protein sequence: CASSHNRGSGYEQFF.

This clonotype was detected many times. This chain connects TRBV5-1 to TRBJ2-7; 7 bases match TRBD1. The junction had 5 bases not matched to a gene; V was cut back by 2 bases and J by 0 bases. From germline, CDR1 is SGHRS and CDR2 YFSETQ. The CDR3 is made up of 15 amino acids. In nucleotides, the CDR3 is TGCGCCAGCAGCTTATTGGGACAGACCTCCTACGAGCAGTACTTC. Translation gives CASSLLGQTSYEQYF.

This clonotype showed up many times. The chain has TRBV6-1 and TRBJ1-2, with TRBD1 matching 11 bases. Trimming at V came to 6 bases and at J to 4 bases, leaving 13 bases not matched to a gene. Germline V gene data show CDR1 as MNHNS and CDR2 as SASEGT. CDR3 length: 17 residues. The CDR3 region is CASRPSIAGQGAYGYTF. The CDR3 coding sequence is TGTGCCAGCAGACCCTCAATTGCAGGACAGGGGGCCTATGGCTACACCTTC.

This clonotype was observed many times. The chain employs TRBV19 and TRBJ2-5; TRBD2 is a possible D gene (6 bases). This CDR3 comprises 15 residues. Germline V gene lookup returns CDR1 LNHDA and CDR2 SQIVND (reference sequence). The V and J ends lost 2 bases and 5 bases respectively, with 15 bases between them. Written as DNA, the CDR3 is TGTGCCAGTAGTATACAACTAGCCGGCGGGGAGACCCAGTACTTC. The encoded protein is CASSIQLAGGETQYF.

This clonotype was recorded many times. The chain has TRBV9 and TRBJ2-1, with TRBD2 matching over 12 bases. The V gene end was trimmed by 5 bases and the J gene end by 9 bases; junction bases not matched to a gene: 9. CDR3 length: 15 residues. Germline CDR1 is SGDLS and CDR2 is YYNGEE. The CDR3 region is CASSRGLAGLSEQFF. The CDR3 DNA sequence: TGTGCCAGCAGTCGGGGACTAGCGGGTTTGAGTGAGCAGTTCTTC. The full variable domain, its missing parts supplied by reference TRBV9 and TRBJ2-1, is DSGVTQTPKHLITATGQRVTLRCSPRSGDLSVYWYQQSLDQGLQFLIQYYNGEERAKGNILERFSAQQFPDLHSELNLSSLELGDSALYFCASSRGLAGLSEQFFGPGTRLTVL.

The chain recombines TRBV10-2 with TRBJ1-4, with a tentative D call TRBD1 (5 bases). This CDR3 is built from 13 residues. The V gene lost 9 bases and the J gene lost 6 bases, with 14 bases spanning the gap. Germline CDR1 WSHSY, CDR2 SAAADI. The CDR3 sequence: CARTGTIDEKLFF. CDR3 bases: TGCGCCAGGACCGGGACGATAGATGAAAAACTGTTTTTT.

This clonotype was observed many times. This chain connects TRBV20-1 to TRBJ1-4; 12 bases are shared with TRBD1. CDR1 and CDR2 (germline): DFQATT, SNEGSKA (reference sequence). CDR3 size: 16 residues. With V trimmed by 2 bases and J by 7 bases, 8 bases remained unmatched. The CDR3 region is CSARNRDRGLSEKLFF. CDR3 coding DNA: TGCAGTGCTAGAAACCGGGACAGGGGGCTATCTGAAAAACTGTTTTTT.

This clonotype was seen at least ten times. J is TRBJ2-7 and V is TRBV28; D may be TRBD2 (5 bases). Germline V lookup: CDR1 MDHEN, CDR2 SYDVKM. CDR3 length: 16 residues. V was clipped by 2 bases and J by 3 bases, with 17 bases between them. The CDR3 region is CASSLEGTGSHYEQYF. CDR3 DNA sequence: TGTGCCAGCAGTTTAGAGGGTACGGGCAGCCACTACGAGCAGTACTTC.

This clonotype was counted between two and nine times. This sequence joins TRBV10-3 and TRBJ2-4, with no clear D. V gave up 0 bases and J gave up 0 bases, with 6 bases separating them. From germline, CDR1 is ENHRY and CDR2 SYGVKD. The CDR3 covers 15 residues. The CDR3 DNA sequence: TGTGCCATCAGTGAGTCAGTAGAAGCCAAAAACATTCAGTACTTC. Residues: CAISESVEAKNIQYF.